This T cell receptor beta chain derives from a study of monozygotic twins with cystic fibrosis. This clone was counted once. The method was immunoSEQ multiplex PCR; TCRdb's version includes in-frame clones alone and lacks a portion of them. The sample records approximately 15,000 clones, about 93% being singletons. V lost 3 bases and J lost 5, with 10 bases in between. Germline V CDR1 and CDR2: SGHTA, FQGNSA. The CDR3 is made up of 13 amino acids. This chain links TRBV7-2 with TRBJ2-5; a weak D match, TRBD1 (6 bases). This TCR was recovered from a girl aged 2 to 10 with cystic fibrosis. Sequencing was performed on blood. In nucleotides, the CDR3 is TGTGCCAGCAGCTTTACAGGGTCTGAGACCCAGTACTTC. Amino acids: CASSFTGSETQYF.